This section outlines one T cell receptor beta chain sequence together with its context. As yet, its antigen is unknown. Germline V gene sequence: CDR1 SQVTM, CDR2 ANQGSEA. The CDR3 spans 14 residues. V lost 3 bases to trimming and J lost 5 bases, with 16 bases between them. This specimen comes from a study of T cell responses to AZD1222 COVID-19 vaccine. As for the study in general: Analyses pooled second doses at about 4 or about 12 weeks. Whole-study findings and limits: Donors, mostly white British, included more females; clonal diversity was possibly underestimated. The repertoires were collected only after the peak T cell response.

Assay used: immunoSEQ multiplex PCR; TCRdb lists only in-frame clones, some missing. Here the sample spans about 120,000 clones, just over 90% being singletons. This receptor was identified in an adult in good health. This chain links TRBV29-1 with TRBJ1-2, with a tentative D call TRBD1 (5 bases). Source: peripheral blood, taken on day 0 of AZD1222 vaccination. The CDR3 is CSVEDTDLSYGYTF. CDR3 sequence (DNA): TGCAGCGTTGAGGACACAGATTTATCTTATGGCTACACCTTC. Combining the CDR3 with reference TRBV29-1 and TRBJ1-2 gives the whole variable domain SAVISQKPSRDICQRGTSLTIQCQVDSQVTMMFWYRQQPGQSLTLIATANQGSEATYESGFVIDKFPISRPNLTFSTLTVSNMSPEDSSIYLCSVEDTDLSYGYTFGSGTRLTVV.